The sequence of this T cell receptor beta chain was determined in a study of OX40 agonist ivuxolimab in advanced cancers. TCRdb's table, derived via immunoSEQ multiplex PCR, lists solely in-frame clones and lacks some. The table has about 61,000 clones, 75% to 90% seen once. There are 14 residues in the CDR3. Per the germline V gene, CDR1 is MNHNY and CDR2 is SVGAGI (reference sequence). V gave up 0 bases and J gave up 6 bases, with 10 bases separating them. The J gene is TRBJ2-3, the V gene TRBV6-6; D remains ambiguous. Sequencing used CD4+ or CD8+ T cells sorted from blood, obtained in a trial of the OX40 agonist ivuxolimab. This TCR came from an adult with an advanced solid tumor such as melanoma, head and neck, liver or kidney cancer. CDR3 sequence reads: CASSYSKVTDTQYF. The CDR3 DNA follows: TGTGCCAGCAGTTACTCGAAGGTGACGGATACGCAGTATTTT.